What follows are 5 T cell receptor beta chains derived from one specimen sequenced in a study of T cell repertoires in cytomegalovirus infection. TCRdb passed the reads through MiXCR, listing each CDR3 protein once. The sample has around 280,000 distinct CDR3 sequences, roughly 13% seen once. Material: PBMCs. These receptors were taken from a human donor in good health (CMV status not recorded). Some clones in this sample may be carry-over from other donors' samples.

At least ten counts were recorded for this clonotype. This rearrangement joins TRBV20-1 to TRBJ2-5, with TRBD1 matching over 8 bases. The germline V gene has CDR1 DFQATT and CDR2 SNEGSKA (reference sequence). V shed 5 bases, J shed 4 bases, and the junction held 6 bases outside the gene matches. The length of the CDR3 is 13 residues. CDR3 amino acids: CSALGQGGETQYF. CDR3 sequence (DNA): TGCAGTGCTCTCGGACAGGGAGGAGAGACCCAGTACTTC.

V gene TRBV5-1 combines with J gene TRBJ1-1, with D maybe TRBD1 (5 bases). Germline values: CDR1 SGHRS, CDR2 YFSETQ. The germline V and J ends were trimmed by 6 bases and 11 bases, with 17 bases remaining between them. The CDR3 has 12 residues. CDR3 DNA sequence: TGCGCCAGCACCTCCGACGGGACCCGCGCTTTCTTT. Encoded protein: CASTSDGTRAFF.

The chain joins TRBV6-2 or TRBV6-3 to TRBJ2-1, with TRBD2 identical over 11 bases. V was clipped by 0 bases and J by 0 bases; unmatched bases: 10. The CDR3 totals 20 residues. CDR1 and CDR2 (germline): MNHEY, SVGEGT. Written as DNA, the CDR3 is TGTGCCAGCAGTTACTCTTCCGGGACTAGCGGAGGAAGCTCCTACAATGAGCAGTTCTTC. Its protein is CASSYSSGTSGGSSYNEQFF.

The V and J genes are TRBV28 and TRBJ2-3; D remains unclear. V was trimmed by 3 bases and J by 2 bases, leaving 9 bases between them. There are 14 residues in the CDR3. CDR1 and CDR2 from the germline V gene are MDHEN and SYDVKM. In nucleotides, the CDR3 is TGTGCCAGCAGTTTGTCTGGACCCACAGATACGCAGTATTTT. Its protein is CASSLSGPTDTQYF.

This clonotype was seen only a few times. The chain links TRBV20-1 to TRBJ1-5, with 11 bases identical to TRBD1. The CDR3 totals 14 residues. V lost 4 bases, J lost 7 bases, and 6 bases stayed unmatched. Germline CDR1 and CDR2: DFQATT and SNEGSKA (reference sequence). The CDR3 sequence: CSATDRGLKQPQHF. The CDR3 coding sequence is TGCAGTGCTACGGACAGGGGGCTTAAACAGCCCCAGCATTTT.